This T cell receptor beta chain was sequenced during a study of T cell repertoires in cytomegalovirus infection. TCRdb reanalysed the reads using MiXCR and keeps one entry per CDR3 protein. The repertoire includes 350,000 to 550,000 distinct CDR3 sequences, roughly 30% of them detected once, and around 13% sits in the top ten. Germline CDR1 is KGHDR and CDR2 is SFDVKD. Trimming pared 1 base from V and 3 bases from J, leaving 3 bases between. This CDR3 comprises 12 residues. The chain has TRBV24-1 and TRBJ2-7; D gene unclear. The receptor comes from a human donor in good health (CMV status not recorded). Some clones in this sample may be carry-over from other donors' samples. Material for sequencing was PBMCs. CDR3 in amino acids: CATSDFYYEQYF. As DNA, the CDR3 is TGTGCCACCAGTGATTTCTACTACGAGCAGTACTTC.